Below are 5 T cell receptor beta chains sequenced from a single sample in a study of blood T cell repertoires in COVID-19. Produced via immunoSEQ multiplex PCR; TCRdb's table is partial and in-frame only. The data contain about 200,000 clones, 81% of them singletons. Source material: peripheral blood. The receptor set was obtained from a woman aged 80 or older with acute or convalescent COVID-19.

The chain uses TRBV4-1 and TRBJ2-1; a possible D gene is TRBD2 (5 bases). This CDR3 comprises 16 residues. Germline assignment: CDR1 MGHRA and CDR2 YSYEKL. V lost 0 bases, J lost 8 bases, and 17 bases lay in between. The CDR3 DNA follows: TGCGCCAGCAGCCAAGAGGGTAGGCTAGCAGTCGATGAGCAGTTCTTC. Translating it yields CASSQEGRLAVDEQFF.

The chain carries TRBV19 and TRBJ2-1; D is possibly TRBD2 (6 bases). The CDR3 runs 16 residues. V gave up 3 bases and J gave up 0 bases, with 12 bases separating them. CDR1 and CDR2 from the germline V gene are LNHDA and SQIVND (reference sequence). CDR3 residues: CASSISSALSYNEQFF. As DNA, the CDR3 is TGTGCCAGTAGTATTTCTAGCGCCCTCTCCTACAATGAGCAGTTCTTC.

This clone was observed a handful of times. This CDR3 reads CASSLGQGSYTGELFF. CDR3 in DNA: TGTGCCAGCAGCTTGGGGCAGGGATCGTACACCGGGGAGCTGTTTTTT. The chain has TRBV7-3 and TRBJ2-2, with D maybe TRBD1 (5 bases). This CDR3 comprises 16 residues. The V end was cut by 3 bases, the J end by 3 bases, with 14 bases between. Germline V gives CDR1 SGHTA, CDR2 FQGTGA.

The gene calls are TRBV5-4 and TRBJ1-2; 8 bases map to TRBD1. The CDR3 is made up of 15 amino acids. Looked up from germline, CDR1 is SGHNT and CDR2 is YYREEE (reference sequence). V trimming: 6 bases; J trimming: 1 base; junction bases outside the gene matches: 8. The CDR3 nucleotides are TGTGCCAGCAACAGACAGGGGTTAAATAACTATGGCTACACCTTC. Its protein product is CASNRQGLNNYGYTF.

The chain links TRBV19 to TRBJ1-4, with D perhaps matching TRBD1 (5 bases). The CDR3 runs to 14 residues. V gave up 7 bases and J gave up 10 bases, with 19 bases separating them. In germline, CDR1 is LNHDA, CDR2 SQIVND (reference sequence). The DNA of the CDR3 is TGTGCCAGTACCCCGACAGAAGTGGTTGGAAAACTGTTTTTT. Protein product: CASTPTEVVGKLFF.